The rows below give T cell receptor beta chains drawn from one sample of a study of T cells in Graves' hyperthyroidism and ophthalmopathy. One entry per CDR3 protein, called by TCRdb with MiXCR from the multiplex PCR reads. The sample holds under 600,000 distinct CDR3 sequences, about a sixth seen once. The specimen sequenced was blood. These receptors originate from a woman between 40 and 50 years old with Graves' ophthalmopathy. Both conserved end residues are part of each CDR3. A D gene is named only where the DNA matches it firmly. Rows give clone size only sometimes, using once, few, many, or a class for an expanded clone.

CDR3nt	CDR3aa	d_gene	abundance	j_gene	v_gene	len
TGTGCCAGCAGCGGACAGCCCTATGGCTACACCTTC	CASSGQPYGYTF	-	few	TRBJ1-2	TRBV14	12
TGTGCCAGCAGCCAAGACCCCGGGACACAAATCACAGATACGCAGTATTTT	CASSQDPGTQITDTQYF	-	few	TRBJ2-3	TRBV4-2	17
TGTGCCAGCAGTTTATTGGCAGGGTCTACCGGGGAGCTGTTTTTT	CASSLLAGSTGELFF	-	many	TRBJ2-2	TRBV12-3/TRBV12-4	15
TGCAGTGCTACCCAGCGGGGCCTGAACACCGGGGAGCTGTTTTTT	CSATQRGLNTGELFF	TRBD2	once	TRBJ2-2	TRBV20-1	15
TGTGCCAGCAGCACACAGGGGCTCATGAACACTGAAGCTTTCTTT	CASSTQGLMNTEAFF	TRBD1	-	TRBJ1-1	TRBV28	15
TGTGCCAGCAGCTCCGGGTCGACAAGCGCTAATTCACCCCTCCACTTT	CASSSGSTSANSPLHF	-	many	TRBJ1-6	TRBV11-3	16
TGCGCCAGCAGCCAAGATCTGGTAGGGGCTCGGAGCTATGGCTACACCTTC	CASSQDLVGARSYGYTF	-	-	TRBJ1-2	TRBV4-1	17
TGTGCCAGCTCACCACCTACTAGCGGGGGGGCCAACAATGAGCAGTTCTTC	CASSPPTSGGANNEQFF	TRBD2	-	TRBJ2-1	TRBV18	17
TGCGCCAGCAGCCCGGGACTAGTGGACAATGAGCAGTTCTTC	CASSPGLVDNEQFF	TRBD2	-	TRBJ2-1	TRBV5-1	14
TGTGCCAGCTCACCGACAGCAGGAAATCAGCCCCAGCATTTT	CASSPTAGNQPQHF	-	-	TRBJ1-5	TRBV18	14
TGTGCCAGCAGTGAAAGGCCGGCAGGGGAGCTGTTTTTT	CASSERPAGELFF	-	once	TRBJ2-2	TRBV6-1	13
TGTGCCAGCTCATCAAAAACAGGGGTCAGGCCGACGAGTGAGCAGTTCTTC	CASSSKTGVRPTSEQFF	TRBD1	-	TRBJ2-1	TRBV18	17
TGTGCCAGTTCCGGTCCCGAGACAGCTAACTATGGCTACACCTTC	CASSGPETANYGYTF	-	many	TRBJ1-2	TRBV6-1	15
TGTGCCAGCAGGGAGGTAAAGGGGACCCAGTACTTC	CASREVKGTQYF	-	many	TRBJ2-5	TRBV28	12
TGTGCCAGCTCATTCCAGGGGGCGAGCTCTGGGGCCAACGTCCTGACTTTC	CASSFQGASSGANVLTF	TRBD1	-	TRBJ2-6	TRBV18	17
TGTGCCTGGAGTGTAACGGCGGGACCAGGGTTCTTC	CAWSVTAGPGFF	-	-	TRBJ2-1	TRBV30	12
TGTGCCAGCAGCTACCGGACAGGGAGGGACCAGTACTTC	CASSYRTGRDQYF	-	many	TRBJ2-5	TRBV7-6	13
TGTGCCACCAGCAGAGATATCGGAAATTCACCCCTCCACTTT	CATSRDIGNSPLHF	-	-	TRBJ1-6	TRBV15	14
TGTGCCAGTAGCCCCGCGGCCACAGGGAATAGAAACATTCAGTACTTC	CASSPAATGNRNIQYF	-	few	TRBJ2-4	TRBV19	16
TGCAGTGCTAGAAAGGGAATAGATACGCAGTATTTT	CSARKGIDTQYF	-	-	TRBJ2-3	TRBV20-1	12
TGTGCCAGCAGTTTATCACCCGGACAGCAAAGGAATGAGCAGTTCTTC	CASSLSPGQQRNEQFF	-	many	TRBJ2-1	TRBV27	16
TGCAGCGTCACGGGACAGGGGTATACAGATACGCAGTATTTT	CSVTGQGYTDTQYF	TRBD1	few	TRBJ2-3	TRBV29-1	14
TGTGCCAGCAGCTTAGATAGGTGGACAGATACGCAGTATTTT	CASSLDRWTDTQYF	-	-	TRBJ2-3	TRBV11-2	14
TGTGCCACCAGTGATGCAATTGTGGGGGGCTACACCTTC	CATSDAIVGGYTF	-	-	TRBJ1-2	TRBV24-1	13
TGTGCCAGCACCCCACTAGCGGGGGGGCTAGATACGCAGTATTTT	CASTPLAGGLDTQYF	TRBD2	many	TRBJ2-3	TRBV12-3/TRBV12-4	15
TGCGCCAGCAGCACGGTTTTCAATGAAAAACTGTTTTTT	CASSTVFNEKLFF	-	-	TRBJ1-4	TRBV4-1	13
TGTGCCAGTAGCCCTCTCGCGACAGGGATACGTATGAATGAGCAGTTCTTC	CASSPLATGIRMNEQFF	TRBD1	-	TRBJ2-1	TRBV19	17
TGCGCCAGCAACCCGGAGGGACTAGCGGGAAATGAGCAGTTCTTC	CASNPEGLAGNEQFF	TRBD2	many	TRBJ2-1	TRBV5-1	15
TGTGCCAGCAGTTACGACCGGCCAGCTAACTATGGCTACACCTTC	CASSYDRPANYGYTF	-	few	TRBJ1-2	TRBV6-6	15
TGTGCCAGCTCACCGATGGACACGAACACTGAAGCTTTCTTT	CASSPMDTNTEAFF	-	many	TRBJ1-1	TRBV18	14
TGCAGTGCTAGTTATCCTACCAACGCGGCTTTCTTT	CSASYPTNAAFF	-	-	TRBJ1-1	TRBV20-1	12
TGCAGTGCTCCAACTACCACTAGCGGGAGCTCTCAGTTCTTC	CSAPTTTSGSSQFF	TRBD2	-	TRBJ2-1	TRBV20-1	14
TGCGCCAGCAGCTTGGGGTTCGGTGGGGAAACGCAGTATTTT	CASSLGFGGETQYF	-	many	TRBJ2-3	TRBV5-1	14
TGTGCCAGCAGCGGTAGCGCGGGGGGGGATCAAGAGACCCAGTACTTC	CASSGSAGGDQETQYF	TRBD2	few	TRBJ2-5	TRBV9	16
TGTGCCAGCAGGCCCTGGACAGGGGATAATTCACCCCTCCACTTT	CASRPWTGDNSPLHF	TRBD1	few	TRBJ1-6	TRBV5-4	15
TGTGCCAGCAGCTTCGTGGGGGGGGGATATGGCTACACCTTC	CASSFVGGGYGYTF	-	many	TRBJ1-2	TRBV11-2	14
TGTGCCAGCAGCGCGGGCGCGAGCTATGGCTACACCTTC	CASSAGASYGYTF	-	few	TRBJ1-2	TRBV2	13
TGTGCCAGCAAAGGGGACGCTATTTACAACAATGAGCAGTTCTTC	CASKGDAIYNNEQFF	-	-	TRBJ2-1	TRBV6-1	15
TGTGCCAGCATCCTCGGGAGCGGGAGGAATCGGTACAATGAGCAGTTCTTC	CASILGSGRNRYNEQFF	TRBD2	-	TRBJ2-1	TRBV7-8	17
TGCAGCGCAACCGTGACAGGGGTCGGCTACACCTTC	CSATVTGVGYTF	TRBD1	many	TRBJ1-2	TRBV29-1	12
TGTGCCAGCAGACCACCGGACTACCGGGGGGCCCAGTACTTC	CASRPPDYRGAQYF	TRBD2	many	TRBJ2-5	TRBV2	14
TGTGCCAGCAACGGGGCTGGGTATGGCTACACCTTC	CASNGAGYGYTF	-	few	TRBJ1-2	TRBV6-1	12
TGTGCCAGCAGTTCCGACAGGGGGCGCCGGACCGGGGAGCTGTTTTTT	CASSSDRGRRTGELFF	TRBD1	-	TRBJ2-2	TRBV12-3/TRBV12-4	16
TGTGCCAGCAGCCTCGGACAGGGGAGCCTATATAGCAATCAGCCCCAGCATTTT	CASSLGQGSLYSNQPQHF	TRBD1	-	TRBJ1-5	TRBV6-2/TRBV6-3	18
TGCGCCAGCAGCCAAGAGGGACAGCGAGTCTCTGGAAACACCATATATTTT	CASSQEGQRVSGNTIYF	TRBD1	-	TRBJ1-3	TRBV4-1	17
TGTGCCAGCGGTAGGTTCACAGATACGCAGTATTTT	CASGRFTDTQYF	-	many	TRBJ2-3	TRBV13	12
TGTGCCAGCAGTGATTGGTCGGGCGAGCAGTTCTTC	CASSDWSGEQFF	-	many	TRBJ2-1	TRBV2	12
TGTGCCAGCAGCTCCAGGGGTGGGGAGACCCAGTACTTC	CASSSRGGETQYF	-	many	TRBJ2-5	TRBV12-3/TRBV12-4	13
TGTGCCAGCTCACCAAACGGGGGGCGCGGAAACATTCGGTACTTC	CASSPNGGRGNIRYF	-	few	TRBJ2-4	TRBV18	15
TGCAGTGCGCGCCGGGGGCTCTATAATTCACCCCTCCACTTT	CSARRGLYNSPLHF	-	-	TRBJ1-6	TRBV20-1	14
TGTGCCAGCAGCTGGAAGTACACCGGCACTGGGGCCAACGTCCTGACTTTC	CASSWKYTGTGANVLTF	-	few	TRBJ2-6	TRBV11-2	17
TGTGCCAGCAGTGAAGCGACTAGCGCCCAAGAGACCCAGTACTTC	CASSEATSAQETQYF	TRBD2	many	TRBJ2-5	TRBV6-1	15
TGCGCCAGCAGCTGGGGAGACAGCTACTATGGCTACACCTTC	CASSWGDSYYGYTF	-	-	TRBJ1-2	TRBV5-1	14
TGTGCCAGCAGTCAAATTTTGGTCTCTGGAAACACCATATATTTT	CASSQILVSGNTIYF	-	-	TRBJ1-3	TRBV2	15
TGTGCCAGCAGTTTATCGGGTGCAGGGAAATGGAGCACCGGGGAGCTGTTTTTT	CASSLSGAGKWSTGELFF	-	few	TRBJ2-2	TRBV27	18
TGTGCCAGCAGTGCTGAGCGCGGTACGCAGTATTTT	CASSAERGTQYF	-	once	TRBJ2-3	TRBV2	12
TGCAGTGCTAACTACTTCCCGAACACTGAAGCTTTCTTT	CSANYFPNTEAFF	-	many	TRBJ1-1	TRBV20-1	13
TGTGCCAGCGGTGTCCTAGCGGGAGGGTACACCGGGGAGCTGTTTTTT	CASGVLAGGYTGELFF	TRBD2	few	TRBJ2-2	TRBV28	16
TGTGCCAGCAGAGCCGGGACAGGGGGAGATGAGCAGTTCTTC	CASRAGTGGDEQFF	TRBD1	many	TRBJ2-1	TRBV5-6	14
TGTGCCAGCAAACCAGGGGCGGGGGCGCGCAATCAGCCCCAGCATTTT	CASKPGAGARNQPQHF	-	many	TRBJ1-5	TRBV6-2/TRBV6-3	16